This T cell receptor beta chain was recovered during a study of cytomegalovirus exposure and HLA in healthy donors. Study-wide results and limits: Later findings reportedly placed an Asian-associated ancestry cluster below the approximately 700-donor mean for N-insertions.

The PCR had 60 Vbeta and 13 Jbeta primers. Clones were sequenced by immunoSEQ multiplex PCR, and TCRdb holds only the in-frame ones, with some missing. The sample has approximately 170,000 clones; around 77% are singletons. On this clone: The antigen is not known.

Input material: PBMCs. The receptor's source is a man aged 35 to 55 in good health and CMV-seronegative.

CDR3 coding DNA: TGTGCCACAACAGGGGAGACGGTAGGTAGTGAGCAGTTCTTC. Translating gives CATTGETVGSEQFF. The chain couples TRBV10-3 to TRBJ2-1; 7 bases map to TRBD1. The CDR3 sequence is 14 residues long. Losses at the gene ends were 10 bases for V and 9 bases for J; bases not matched to a gene: 15. Germline V gives CDR1 ENHRY, CDR2 SYGVKD.